A single sample gave rise to the 15 T cell receptor beta chains below, sequenced in a study of blood T cell repertoires in COVID-19. Sequencing used immunoSEQ multiplex PCR; TCRdb keeps in-frame clones, though not all of them. Of more than 150,000 clones listed, about 80% are singletons. The sample taken for sequencing was PBMCs or T cells enriched from blood (not recorded which). These receptors all stem from a man between 60 and 75 years old who had been exposed to COVID-19.

The gene calls are TRBV5-4 and TRBJ1-1; 9 nucleotides match TRBD1. Unmatched junction bases numbered 9, after V lost 4 bases and J lost 2 bases. The CDR3 runs 16 residues. Germline V lookup: CDR1 SGHNT, CDR2 YYREEE (reference sequence). The CDR3 sequence is CASSTEDRGKNTEAFF. CDR3 bases: TGTGCCAGCAGCACTGAGGACAGGGGCAAAAACACTGAAGCTTTCTTT.

The chain joins TRBV6-1 to TRBJ2-5, with 7 positions matching TRBD1. The CDR3 extends over 17 amino acids. Germline loops: CDR1 MNHNS, CDR2 SASEGT. Unmatched junction bases numbered 12, after V lost 4 bases and J lost 1 base. The CDR3 spells CASSATGARTLQETQYF. Here the CDR3 DNA reads TGTGCCAGCAGTGCTACAGGGGCCCGGACACTCCAAGAGACCCAGTACTTC.

The genes are TRBV15 and TRBJ2-5; the D is unclear. Deletions cut 8 bases from V and 1 base from J, with 17 bases between. The CDR3 consists of 15 residues. Germline V gene data show CDR1 as LNHNV and CDR2 as YYDKDF (reference sequence). CDR3 DNA sequence: TGTGCCACCGAAGGCACAGCCCAATTCCAAGAGACCCAGTACTTC. This codes for CATEGTAQFQETQYF. Full variable domain (rest looked up from reference TRBV15 and TRBJ2-5): DAMVIQNPRYQVTQFGKPVTLSCSQTLNHNVMYWYQQKSSQAPKLLFHYYDKDFNNEADTPDNFQSRRPNTSFCFLDIRSPGLGDTAMYLCATEGTAQFQETQYFGPGTRLLVL.

The V gene is TRBV9, the J gene TRBJ2-3, with 9 bases aligning to TRBD2. Trimming cost V 2 bases and J 2 bases; bases outside gene matches: 3. Per the germline V gene, CDR1 is SGDLS and CDR2 is YYNGEE. The length of the CDR3 is 15 residues. This CDR3 is CASSVASGITDTQYF. CDR3 sequence (DNA): TGTGCCAGCAGCGTCGCTAGCGGGATCACAGATACGCAGTATTTT.

This chain connects TRBV7-8 to TRBJ1-5, with 12 bases identical to TRBD1. Germline assignment: CDR1 SGHVS and CDR2 FQNEAQ. The trim removed 7 bases at V and 3 bases at J, leaving 7 bases unmatched. The CDR3 length is 16 residues. The CDR3, as DNA: TGTGCCAGCACAATGGGACAGGGGGCTCCCAATCAGCCCCAGCATTTT. This sequence encodes CASTMGQGAPNQPQHF.

This chain links TRBV2 with TRBJ2-4; D unresolved. The CDR3 spans 16 residues. V was trimmed by 7 bases and J by 3 bases, leaving 19 bases between them. Germline V gene lookup returns CDR1 SNHLY and CDR2 FYNNEI. The CDR3 loop reads CASTPARSSGKNIQYF. CDR3 in DNA: TGTGCCAGCACCCCCGCCCGCTCGTCAGGCAAAAACATTCAGTACTTC.

J is TRBJ1-4 and V is TRBV7-2; TRBD1 might be the D (5 bases). Germline lookup yields CDR1 SGHTA and CDR2 FQGNSA. Trimming pared 9 bases from V and 8 bases from J, leaving 19 bases between. CDR3 length equals 14 residues. CDR3 sequence reads: CASRRGALGEKLFF. CDR3 coding DNA: TGTGCCAGTCGGAGGGGTGCGCTGGGCGAAAAACTGTTTTTT.

This clone was seen just once. Here the CDR3 reads CASSQLAVFTDTQYF. In nucleotides, the CDR3 is TGTGCCAGCTCACAACTAGCGGTTTTCACAGATACGCAGTATTTT. This rearrangement joins TRBV18 to TRBJ2-3; the match to TRBD2 covers 8 bases. Per germline, CDR1 KGHSH and CDR2 LQKENI. Unmatched junction bases numbered 5, after V lost 4 bases and J lost 2 bases. This CDR3 is built from 15 residues.

This clone turned up a few times. This chain links TRBV27 with TRBJ2-7; 9 nucleotides agree with TRBD1. This CDR3 is 12 amino acids long. Germline CDR1 is MNHEY and CDR2 is SMNVEV (reference sequence). Germline trimming cut 8 bases from V and 5 bases from J; bases unmatched to any gene: 4. The CDR3 is CASGDREHEQYF. In nucleotides, the CDR3 is TGTGCCAGCGGGGACAGGGAACACGAGCAGTACTTC.

The chain has TRBV3-1 (or the pseudogene TRBV3-2) and TRBJ2-3; no clear D. CDR1 and CDR2 from the germline V gene are LGHDT and YNNKEL (reference sequence). The CDR3 is made up of 15 amino acids. Trimming pared 4 bases from V and 0 bases from J, leaving 11 bases between. The CDR3 sequence is CASSRETSSTDTQYF. DNA for the CDR3: TGTGCCAGCAGCCGAGAGACTTCTAGCACAGATACGCAGTATTTT.

V and J are TRBV9 and TRBJ2-1; tentative D call: TRBD2 (5 bases). Trimming pared 4 bases from V and 2 bases from J, leaving 10 bases between. Germline CDR1 is SGDLS and CDR2 is YYNGEE. This CDR3 spans 14 amino acids. The CDR3 DNA reads as TGTGCCAGCAGCCCGGGGATGCCCTACAATGAGCAGTTCTTC. Protein: CASSPGMPYNEQFF. Full variable domain (outside the CDR3, taken from reference TRBV9 and TRBJ2-1): DSGVTQTPKHLITATGQRVTLRCSPRSGDLSVYWYQQSLDQGLQFLIQYYNGEERAKGNILERFSAQQFPDLHSELNLSSLELGDSALYFCASSPGMPYNEQFFGPGTRLTVL.

The chain employs TRBV4-3 and TRBJ1-1; no definite D call. There are 13 residues in the CDR3. Germline V CDR1 and CDR2: LGHNA, YSLEER. V lost 0 bases to trimming and J lost 4 bases, with 6 bases between them. The CDR3 nucleotides read TGCGCCAGCAGCCAAGATCTAGGCACTGAAGCTTTCTTT. The encoded protein is CASSQDLGTEAFF.

This clone was seen a few times. The chain joins TRBV6-1 to TRBJ1-4; D perhaps matches TRBD1 (5 bases). This CDR3 contains 17 residues. Germline V gene data show CDR1 as MNHNS and CDR2 as SASEGT. The germline V and J ends were trimmed by 0 bases and 5 bases, with 16 bases remaining between them. The CDR3 loop is CASSEAGLIRPNEKLFF. For the CDR3, the DNA is TGTGCCAGCAGTGAAGCGGGACTGATAAGGCCCAATGAAAAACTGTTTTTT.

The V and J genes are TRBV28 and TRBJ1-5; TRBD1 might be the D (5 bases). Per the germline V gene, CDR1 is MDHEN and CDR2 is SYDVKM. The CDR3 is 17 residues long. The V end was cut by 0 bases, the J end by 5 bases, with 17 bases between. The CDR3 loop is CASSLWVGQGGHQPQHF. CDR3 coding DNA: TGTGCCAGCAGTTTATGGGTCGGGCAGGGTGGTCATCAGCCCCAGCATTTT.

The J gene is TRBJ2-2, the V gene TRBV28, with D possibly TRBD2 on 6 matching bases. V shed 8 bases and J shed 1 base, with 11 bases lying between them. This CDR3 contains 14 residues. CDR1 is MDHEN and CDR2 is SYDVKM in the germline V gene. The CDR3 DNA is TGTGCCAGCCGCGGGACTCAGAACACCGGGGAGCTGTTTTTT. This codes for CASRGTQNTGELFF.